These T cell receptor beta chains were read from a single sample in a study of STAT5B mutations in CD4+ large granular lymphocyte leukemia. Data came from immunoSEQ multiplex PCR; TCRdb stores just in-frame clones and leaves some out. The table shows tens of thousands of clones, with around 80% occurring only once. Sequencing input: CD4+ T cells from blood buffy coats. Receptors originate from a human donor in good health. The CDR3 runs from the conserved cysteine through the conserved F or W. A D gene is named only where the DNA matches it firmly. Some rows mark clone size as missing; the rest say once, few, many or name a class of expanded clone.

J | D | size | V | DNA | CDR3
TRBJ2-1 | . | once | TRBV5-1 | TGCGCCAGCAGCTTGGAAAGGGGCAATGAGCAGTTCTTC | CASSLERGNEQFF
TRBJ1-1 | . | few | TRBV15 | TGTGCCACCAGGACACAAGGTGAAGCTTTCTTT | CATRTQGEAFF
TRBJ1-3 | . | . | TRBV9 | TGTGCCAGCAGCGTATCAGCAAATAGTGGAAACACCATATATTTT | CASSVSANSGNTIYF
TRBJ2-3 | . | . | TRBV5-5 | TGTGCCAGCAGCCAGCTCACAGATACGCAGTATTTT | CASSQLTDTQYF
TRBJ2-5 | TRBD1 | . | TRBV5-6 | TGTGCCAGCAGCGCGGGACAGGGTAGACGAGAGACCCAGTACTTC | CASSAGQGRRETQYF
TRBJ2-5 | TRBD2 | . | TRBV28 | TGTGCCAGCAGCCCGGGGGGATACCAAGAGACCCAGTACTTC | CASSPGGYQETQYF
TRBJ2-7 | . | few | TRBV15 | TGTGCCACCAGCAGAGATCTGGGCACTTGGGAGCAGTACTTC | CATSRDLGTWEQYF
TRBJ2-1 | . | . | TRBV5-4 | TGTGCCAGCAGCAGTGCAGGGGGGACTTCGAATGAGCAGTTCTTC | CASSSAGGTSNEQFF
TRBJ1-4 | . | . | TRBV6-1 | TGTGCCAGCAGTGAGGGGTCTCTTGCAACTAATGAAAAACTGTTTTTT | CASSEGSLATNEKLFF
TRBJ1-2 | TRBD1 | few | TRBV6-5 | TGTGCCAGCAGGGGTACCGGGACAGGGGATGGCTACACCTTC | CASRGTGTGDGYTF
TRBJ1-5 | . | few | TRBV5-4 | TGTGCCAGCAGCCTGGGTGGGGGACAACACAATCAGCCCCAGCATTTT | CASSLGGGQHNQPQHF
TRBJ1-4 | TRBD1 | once | TRBV7-9 | TGTGCCAGCAGCCGGACAGGGGTCGGTGAAAAACTGTTTTTT | CASSRTGVGEKLFF
TRBJ2-7 | . | . | TRBV6-5 | TGTGCCAGCGCGCGGCTCGGGAGCTCCTACGAGCAGTACTTC | CASARLGSSYEQYF
TRBJ2-3 | TRBD1 | few | TRBV28 | TGTGCCAGCAGAGAGGACAGGGACAGGACAGATACGCAGTATTTT | CASREDRDRTDTQYF
TRBJ2-1 | . | . | TRBV11-3 | TGTGCCAGCAGCGGGGGACGGGAGAATCTTGCCAATGAGCAGTTCTTC | CASSGGRENLANEQFF
TRBJ2-5 | . | . | TRBV6-6 | TGTGCCAGCAGCGTGAAACAAGAGACCCAGTACTTC | CASSVKQETQYF
TRBJ2-1 | TRBD2 | . | TRBV11-3 | TGTGCCAGCAGCTTAGTGGGGACTAGCGGGAGGAGTCGACAGTTCTTC | CASSLVGTSGRSRQFF
TRBJ2-1 | TRBD1 | . | TRBV9 | TGTGCCAGCAGCGTAGATTTTCCGGGACAGCCCCGCAATGAGCAGTTCTTC | CASSVDFPGQPRNEQFF
TRBJ2-7 | TRBD1 | . | TRBV5-4 | TGTGCCAGCAGCTTGGGCGGATCAGGGGGCAGGTACGAGCAGTACTTC | CASSLGGSGGRYEQYF
TRBJ1-3 | . | . | TRBV11-3 | TGTGCCAGCAGCCGAAGGTGGGACAAGTCTGGAAACACCATATATTTT | CASSRRWDKSGNTIYF
TRBJ2-2 | TRBD2 | . | TRBV2 | TGTGCCAGCAGTGAAGCGGGACTAGCCGGGGAGCTGTTTTTT | CASSEAGLAGELFF
TRBJ2-7 | . | . | TRBV5-4 | TGTGCCAGCAGCAGTGACAGCTACTCCACCTACGAGCAGTACTTC | CASSSDSYSTYEQYF
TRBJ1-2 | . | . | TRBV12-5 | TGTGCTAGTGGTTTTGGGGCGAACACTGTCTATGGCTACACCTTC | CASGFGANTVYGYTF
TRBJ2-1 | TRBD1 | . | TRBV7-9 | TGTGCCAGCAGCCTAACAGGGACAGGGGGTTGGAATGAGCAGTTCTTC | CASSLTGTGGWNEQFF
TRBJ2-1 | TRBD2 | . | TRBV10-2 | TGCGCCAGCAGTGGGACTAGGGTTCGCAATGAGCAGTTCTTC | CASSGTRVRNEQFF
TRBJ2-6 | TRBD1 | . | TRBV19 | TGTGCCAGTAGGGACAGGGGAGGTCCTGGGGCCAACGTCCTGACTTTC | CASRDRGGPGANVLTF
TRBJ1-1 | . | . | TRBV6-6 | TGTGCCAGCATCCTTAACACTGAAGCTTTCTTT | CASILNTEAFF
TRBJ2-5 | TRBD2 | once | TRBV5-4 | TGTGCCAGCAGCCTCAAGACTAGCGGGAGGGGGGTCGGAGAGACCCAGTACTTC | CASSLKTSGRGVGETQYF
TRBJ2-1 | . | . | TRBV5-1 | TGCGCCAGCAGCATCTTTGCGAGCGCCTACTCCTACAATGAGCAGTTCTTC | CASSIFASAYSYNEQFF
TRBJ2-5 | TRBD1 | . | TRBV5-8 | TGTGCCAGCAGCTCGGGACAGCAAGAGACCCAGTACTTC | CASSSGQQETQYF
TRBJ2-3 | . | . | TRBV7-3 | TGTGCCAGCAGCTTTGGAGCCCGGGCAGATACGCAGTATTTT | CASSFGARADTQYF
TRBJ1-5 | . | few | TRBV7-8 | TGTGCCAGCAGCCGAACAGGGAATCAACAGCCCCAGCATTTT | CASSRTGNQQPQHF
TRBJ2-1 | TRBD2 | . | TRBV7-6 | TGTGCCAGCAGCCTCACTAGCGGGAGAGGGGGGGTGGAGCAGTTCTTC | CASSLTSGRGGVEQFF
TRBJ2-7 | TRBD2 | few | TRBV7-2 | TGTGCCAGCAGCCGGACTAGCGGGATTATTCCCTACGAGCAGTACTTC | CASSRTSGIIPYEQYF
TRBJ1-6 | . | . | TRBV2 | TGTGCCAGTTCCGGGCCCCGGGATTCACCCCTCCACTTT | CASSGPRDSPLHF
TRBJ1-5 | . | few | TRBV6-1 | TGTGCCAGCAGAGCTAGGGGAAGACTCAATCAGCCCCAGCATTTT | CASRARGRLNQPQHF